This T cell receptor beta chain originates from a study of blood T cell repertoires in COVID-19. Study overall: PBMCs, B-cell-depleted T cells, or T cells provided the cDNA or gDNA that made up the material.

The CDR3 is made up of 13 amino acids. Germline CDR1 and CDR2: SNHLY and FYNNEI. The V end lost 8 bases, the J end lost 6 bases, and 14 bases lay between the germline ends. Source study methods: Estimation of nucleated cell counts relied on the amplification of reference gene primers. The repertoire was sequenced with immunoSEQ multiplex PCR; TCRdb's copy has only in-frame clones and lacks some. D and trimming come from the DNA, and the V and J calls and clone size come from that table. This repertoire shows around 150,000 clones, around 82% found once; its top ten account for 7%. The Seattle site enrolled patients during active infection and followed them longitudinally.

This TCR was recovered from a woman in her forties with COVID-19, enrolled during active disease. V usage is TRBV2 and J usage is TRBJ2-1; D gene uncertain. The sequenced material came from peripheral blood. CDR3 protein: CASGWARSNEQFF. The CDR3 DNA reads TGTGCCAGCGGATGGGCCCGCAGCAATGAGCAGTTCTTC.